Listed here are 21 T cell receptor beta chains from one sample, sequenced in a study of blood T cell repertoires in COVID-19. The table came from immunoSEQ multiplex PCR; TCRdb's copy has only in-frame clones and leaves some out. This sample has about 50,000 clones; roughly 91% occur once, and the top ten carry 6% to 7%. The specimen was peripheral blood. The source is a man aged 50 to 60 with active COVID-19.

J is TRBJ2-7 and V is TRBV29-1, with 12 bases identical to TRBD2. Germline V CDR1 and CDR2: SQVTM, ANQGSEA. V gave up 4 bases and J gave up 2 bases; unmatched junction bases: 9. The CDR3 covers 16 residues. CDR3 loop: CSVAPRLAGVAYEQYF. The CDR3 DNA reads as TGCAGCGTTGCCCCGAGACTAGCGGGGGTTGCCTACGAGCAGTACTTC.

The rearrangement joins TRBV5-4 to TRBJ1-3; D is unresolved. Germline V CDR1 and CDR2: SGHNT, YYREEE (reference sequence). Trimming took 1 base from V and 1 from J, leaving 6 bases between them. This CDR3 is built from 14 residues. The CDR3, as DNA: TGTGCCAGCAGCTTGACGGGTTCTGGAAACACCATATATTTT. This encodes CASSLTGSGNTIYF.

Concerning this clone: One junction end disagrees with the germline gene, perhaps due to a read error. V usage is TRBV25-1 and J usage is TRBJ2-5; TRBD2 is a possible D gene (5 bases). CDR3 size: 14 residues. CDR1 MGHDK and CDR2 SYGVNS come from the germline V gene. DNA for the CDR3: TGTGCCAGCGGTGAGAGGGCACCCCAAGAGACCCAGTACTTC. Protein product: CASGERAPQETQYF.

J is TRBJ2-1 and V is TRBV4-2, with D hard to call. The CDR3 is 13 amino acids. Germline values: CDR1 LGHNA, CDR2 YNFKEQ. Trimming cost V 0 bases and J 5 bases, with 5 bases left between them. CDR3 sequence: CASSQDYDNEQFF. The CDR3 DNA reads TGTGCCAGCAGCCAAGATTATGACAATGAGCAGTTCTTC.

Only one count was recorded for this clone. The V and J genes are TRBV12-5 and TRBJ2-7, with TRBD1 as a possible D gene (6 bases). V lost 2 bases, J lost 2 bases, and 10 bases lay in between. Germline V gene lookup returns CDR1 LGHNT and CDR2 FRNRAP. The CDR3 spans 14 residues. CDR3 bases: TGTGCTAGTGGTTTGTCTCAGGGGACCTACGAGCAGTACTTC. It specifies CASGLSQGTYEQYF.

As DNA, the CDR3 is TGTGCCAGCAGCTTAGAACAGGGGAGGAATTCACCCCTCCACTTT. This encodes CASSLEQGRNSPLHF. The chain is built from TRBV7-2 and TRBJ1-6, with 7 bases fitting TRBD1. Germline CDR1 reads SGHTA; CDR2 reads FQGNSA. The CDR3 is 15 residues long. Germline trimming cut 1 base from V and 7 bases from J; bases unmatched to any gene: 4.

This chain uses TRBV3-1 (or the pseudogene TRBV3-2) with TRBJ2-1; TRBD2 matches at 7 bases. This CDR3 comprises 15 residues. The trim removed 1 base at V and 3 bases at J, leaving 3 bases unmatched. Germline V lookup: CDR1 LGHDT, CDR2 YNNKEL (reference sequence). The CDR3 sequence is CASSQVAGSYNEQFF. CDR3 DNA: TGTGCCAGCAGCCAAGTAGCGGGCAGCTACAATGAGCAGTTCTTC.

The CDR3 nucleotides are TGCAGTGCTAGTTCGGGACTAGCGGGGAATGAGCAGTTCTTC. Amino acid sequence: CSASSGLAGNEQFF. V gene TRBV20-1 combines with J gene TRBJ2-1; 13 nucleotides match TRBD2. The CDR3 length is 14 residues. CDR1 DFQATT and CDR2 SNEGSKA come from the germline V gene (reference sequence). Unmatched junction bases numbered 3, after V lost 3 bases and J lost 7 bases.

This rearrangement joins TRBV11-2 to TRBJ1-1; 7 nucleotides match TRBD1. V lost 4 bases, J lost 1 base, and 9 bases stayed unmatched. Germline V CDR1 and CDR2: SGHAT, FQNNGV. The CDR3 covers 16 residues. Written as DNA, the CDR3 is TGTGCCAGCAGCTCGCCCCGGGGACAGCCGAACACTGAAGCTTTCTTT. Protein: CASSSPRGQPNTEAFF.

The chain carries TRBV5-1 and TRBJ2-7; 7 positions agree with TRBD1. With V trimmed by 4 bases and J by 3 bases, 13 bases remained unmatched. This CDR3 region has 16 residues. The germline V gene has CDR1 SGHRS and CDR2 YFSETQ. CDR3 bases: TGCGCCAGCAGCCTTACACTGGGACAGACCCACTACGAGCAGTACTTC. Translation: CASSLTLGQTHYEQYF.

This chain connects TRBV30 to TRBJ1-2; 9 bases are shared with TRBD1. Germline loops: CDR1 GTSNPN, CDR2 SVGIG (reference sequence). The junction had 10 bases not matched to a gene; V was cut back by 2 bases and J by 6 bases. This CDR3 is 15 amino acids long. The CDR3, as DNA: TGTGCCTGGAGTCGTGGGGGGACAGGGCCTAATGGCTACACCTTC. Its translation: CAWSRGGTGPNGYTF.

V usage is TRBV7-2 and J usage is TRBJ1-1; perhaps TRBD1 as D (5 bases). Per the germline V gene, CDR1 is SGHTA and CDR2 is FQGNSA. Trimming left V 3 bases short and J 0 bases short, with 14 bases between. This CDR3 has 16 amino acids. The DNA for the CDR3 is TGTGCCAGCAGCTTTCGGGGGTTCCCTCTGAACACTGAAGCTTTCTTT. Translated: CASSFRGFPLNTEAFF.

V usage is TRBV3-1 (or the pseudogene TRBV3-2) and J usage is TRBJ1-1, with no clear D. The CDR3 runs 12 residues. The germline V and J ends were trimmed by 3 bases and 5 bases, with 7 bases remaining between them. CDR1 is LGHDT, CDR2 YNNKEL, per germline (reference sequence). CDR3 DNA: TGTGCCAGCAGCCACGGGGAAACTGAAGCTTTCTTT. This codes for CASSHGETEAFF.

The V gene is TRBV6-1, the J gene TRBJ2-7, with 10 bases aligning to TRBD1. Per the germline V gene, CDR1 is MNHNS and CDR2 is SASEGT. The CDR3 extends over 14 amino acids. Trimming removed 1 base from V and 6 bases from J; junction bases left unmatched: 3. CDR3 DNA: TGTGCCAGCAGTGAAGGGACAGGGGGAGGCGAGCAGTACTTC. Its translation: CASSEGTGGGEQYF.

Written as DNA, the CDR3 is TGCGCCAGCAGCACGCCCGGACAGGGGGAACAAGAGACCCAGTACTTC. Amino acid sequence: CASSTPGQGEQETQYF. V is TRBV4-1 and J is TRBJ2-5, with 10 bases fitting TRBD1. V lost 5 bases to trimming and J lost 2 bases; unmatched junction nucleotides: 8. The CDR3 covers 16 residues. Germline assignment: CDR1 MGHRA and CDR2 YSYEKL.

The chain links TRBV19 to TRBJ2-5, with 7 bases lining up with TRBD1. The ends lost 10 bases at V and 5 bases at J; junction bases unmatched: 7. Germline V gives CDR1 LNHDA, CDR2 SQIVND (reference sequence). This CDR3 spans 12 amino acids. CDR3 loop: CATGRGFETQYF. Here the CDR3 DNA reads TGTGCCACCGGCAGGGGGTTTGAGACCCAGTACTTC.

The rearrangement uses TRBV27 and TRBJ1-6; 7 positions agree with TRBD1. The CDR3 is 15 residues long. In germline, CDR1 is MNHEY, CDR2 SMNVEV (reference sequence). V gave up 4 bases and J gave up 6 bases; unmatched junction bases: 6. CDR3 coding DNA: TGTGCCAGCAGTTCAGGACAGGAGTTTAATTCACCCCTCCACTTT. It translates to CASSSGQEFNSPLHF.

The V call is TRBV18, the J call TRBJ2-1; 15 bases align to TRBD2. CDR1 and CDR2 (germline): KGHSH, LQKENI. The CDR3 spans 18 residues. Trimming at V came to 3 bases and at J to 9 bases, leaving 12 bases not matched to a gene. The CDR3 DNA follows: TGTGCCAGCTCACCCCTCGGACTAGCGGGGGGGAGGAGCGGTGAGCAGTTCTTC. This gives the protein CASSPLGLAGGRSGEQFF.

This clone was detected only a few times. The CDR3 coding sequence is TGTGCCAGCGGGACTTTGGGGGGAAGCTATGGCTACACCTTC. Its protein is CASGTLGGSYGYTF. The genes are TRBV6-5 and TRBJ1-2, with D maybe TRBD1 (5 bases). The CDR3 covers 14 residues. Trimming left V 8 bases short and J 4 bases short, with 17 bases between. CDR1 is MNHEY and CDR2 is SVGAGI in the germline V gene.

The chain uses TRBV3-1 (or the pseudogene TRBV3-2) and TRBJ2-7, with D maybe TRBD1 (6 bases). The CDR3 spans 18 residues. V lost 0 bases, J lost 0 bases, and 18 bases lay in between. Germline values: CDR1 LGHDT, CDR2 YNNKEL (reference sequence). This CDR3 is CASSQDSGQFPSSYEQYF. In DNA form, the CDR3 reads TGTGCCAGCAGCCAAGATTCCGGACAGTTTCCTAGCTCCTACGAGCAGTACTTC.

This clone came up once. The chain has TRBV5-4 and TRBJ1-1; TRBD1 agrees at 7 bases. Trimming removed 0 bases from V and 0 bases from J; junction bases left unmatched: 8. The CDR3 covers 17 residues. Germline V gene sequence: CDR1 SGHNT, CDR2 YYREEE (reference sequence). As DNA, the CDR3 is TGTGCCAGCAGCTTGGGGGGACAGAGGGCCGTGAACACTGAAGCTTTCTTT. Protein sequence: CASSLGGQRAVNTEAFF. The variable domain in full, completed from reference TRBV5-4 and TRBJ1-1, reads ETGVTQSPTHLIKTRGQQVTLRCSSQSGHNTVSWYQQALGQGPQFIFQYYREEENGRGNFPPRFSGLQFPNYSSELNVNALELDDSALYLCASSLGGQRAVNTEAFFGQGTRLTVV.